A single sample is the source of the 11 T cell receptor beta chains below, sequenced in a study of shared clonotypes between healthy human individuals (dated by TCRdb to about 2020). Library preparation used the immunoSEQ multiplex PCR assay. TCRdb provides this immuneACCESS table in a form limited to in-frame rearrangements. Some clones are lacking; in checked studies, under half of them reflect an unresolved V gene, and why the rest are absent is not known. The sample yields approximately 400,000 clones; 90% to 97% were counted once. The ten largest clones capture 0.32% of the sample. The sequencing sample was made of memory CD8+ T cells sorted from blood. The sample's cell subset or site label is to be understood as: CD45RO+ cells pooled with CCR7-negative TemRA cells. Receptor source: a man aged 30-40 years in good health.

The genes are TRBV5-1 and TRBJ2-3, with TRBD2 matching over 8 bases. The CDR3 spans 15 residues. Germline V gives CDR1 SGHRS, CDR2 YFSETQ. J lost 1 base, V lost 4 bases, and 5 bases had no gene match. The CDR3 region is CASSQEAGGTDTQYF. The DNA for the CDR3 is TGCGCCAGCAGCCAGGAAGCGGGAGGCACAGATACGCAGTATTTT. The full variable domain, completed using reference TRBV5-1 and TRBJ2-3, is KAGVTQTPRYLIKTRGQQVTLSCSPISGHRSVSWYQQTPGQGLQFLFEYFSETQRNKGNFPGRFSGRQFSNSRSEMNVSTLELGDSALYLCASSQEAGGTDTQYFGPGTRLTVL.

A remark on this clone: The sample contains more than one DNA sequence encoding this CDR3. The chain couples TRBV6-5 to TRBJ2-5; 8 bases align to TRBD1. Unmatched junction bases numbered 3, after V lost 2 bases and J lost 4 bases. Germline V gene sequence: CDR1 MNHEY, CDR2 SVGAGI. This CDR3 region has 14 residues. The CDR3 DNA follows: TGTGCCAGCAGTTACAGAGACAGGGGAGAGACCCAGTACTTC. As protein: CASSYRDRGETQYF.

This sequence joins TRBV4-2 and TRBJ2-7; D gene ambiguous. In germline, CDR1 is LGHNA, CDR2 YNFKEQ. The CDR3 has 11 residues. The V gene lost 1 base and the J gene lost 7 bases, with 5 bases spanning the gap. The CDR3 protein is CASSQAGEQYF. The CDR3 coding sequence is TGTGCCAGCAGCCAAGCTGGGGAGCAGTACTTC.

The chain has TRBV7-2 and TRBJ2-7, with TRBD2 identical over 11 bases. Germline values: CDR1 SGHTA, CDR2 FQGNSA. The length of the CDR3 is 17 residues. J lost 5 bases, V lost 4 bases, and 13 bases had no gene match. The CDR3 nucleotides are TGTGCCAGCAGCTCGCGCCGTCTAGCGGGAGGCGCCCACGAGCAGTACTTC. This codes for CASSSRRLAGGAHEQYF. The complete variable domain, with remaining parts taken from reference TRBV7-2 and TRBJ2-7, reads GAGVSQSPSNKVTEKGKDVELRCDPISGHTALYWYRQSLGQGLEFLIYFQGNSAPDKSGLPSDRFSAERTGGSVSTLTIQRTQQEDSAVYLCASSSRRLAGGAHEQYFGPGTRLTVT.

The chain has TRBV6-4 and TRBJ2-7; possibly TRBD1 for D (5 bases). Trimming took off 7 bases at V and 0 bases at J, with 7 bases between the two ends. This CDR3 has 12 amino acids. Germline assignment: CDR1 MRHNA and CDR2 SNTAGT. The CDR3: CASKDNSYEQYF. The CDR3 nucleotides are TGTGCCAGCAAGGACAACTCCTACGAGCAGTACTTC.

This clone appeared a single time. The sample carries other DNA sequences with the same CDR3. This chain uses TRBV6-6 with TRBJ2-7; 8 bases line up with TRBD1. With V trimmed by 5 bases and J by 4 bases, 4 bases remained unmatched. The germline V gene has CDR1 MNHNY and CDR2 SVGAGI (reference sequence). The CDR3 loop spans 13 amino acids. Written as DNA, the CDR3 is TGTGCCAGCAGTCGGGACAGGTCATACGAGCAGTACTTC. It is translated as CASSRDRSYEQYF.

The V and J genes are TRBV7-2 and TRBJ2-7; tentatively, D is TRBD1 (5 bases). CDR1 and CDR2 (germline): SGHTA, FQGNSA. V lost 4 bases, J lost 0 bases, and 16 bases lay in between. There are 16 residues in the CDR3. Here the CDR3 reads CASSWKTGPSSYEQYF. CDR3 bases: TGTGCCAGCAGCTGGAAAACAGGCCCCAGCTCCTACGAGCAGTACTTC.

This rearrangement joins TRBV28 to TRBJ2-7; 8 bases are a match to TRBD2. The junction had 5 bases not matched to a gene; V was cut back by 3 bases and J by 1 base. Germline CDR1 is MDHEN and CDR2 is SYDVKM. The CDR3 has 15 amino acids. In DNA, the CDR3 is TGTGCCAGCAGTTTGGGGCGGGAGGTTTCCTACGAGCAGTACTTC. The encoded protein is CASSLGREVSYEQYF.

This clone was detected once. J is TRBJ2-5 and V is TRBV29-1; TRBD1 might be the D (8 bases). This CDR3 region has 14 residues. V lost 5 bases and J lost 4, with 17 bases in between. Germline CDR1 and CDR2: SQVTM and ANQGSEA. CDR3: CSVSRTGRGETQYF. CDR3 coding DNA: TGCAGCGTTTCCCGGACAGGGAGGGGAGAGACCCAGTACTTC.

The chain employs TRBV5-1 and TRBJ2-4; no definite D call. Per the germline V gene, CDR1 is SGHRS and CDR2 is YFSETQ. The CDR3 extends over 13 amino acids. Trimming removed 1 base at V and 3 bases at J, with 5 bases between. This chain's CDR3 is CASSLSYKNIQYF. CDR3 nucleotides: TGCGCCAGCAGCTTGAGTTACAAAAACATTCAGTACTTC. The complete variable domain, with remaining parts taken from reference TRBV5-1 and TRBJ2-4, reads KAGVTQTPRYLIKTRGQQVTLSCSPISGHRSVSWYQQTPGQGLQFLFEYFSETQRNKGNFPGRFSGRQFSNSRSEMNVSTLELGDSALYLCASSLSYKNIQYFGAGTRLSVL.

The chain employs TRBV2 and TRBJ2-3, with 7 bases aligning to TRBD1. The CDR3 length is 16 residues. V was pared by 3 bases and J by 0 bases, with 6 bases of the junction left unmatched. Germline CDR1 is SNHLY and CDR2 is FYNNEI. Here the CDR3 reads CASSDEHRGSTDTQYF. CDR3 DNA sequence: TGTGCCAGCAGTGACGAACACAGGGGCAGCACAGATACGCAGTATTTT.